This TCR beta chain appears in the sequencing data of a study of early stage breast cancer tumors. The CDR3 sequence is 14 residues long. Germline CDR1 reads KGHSH; CDR2 reads LQKENI. The V gene lost 6 bases and the J gene lost 4 bases, with 16 bases spanning the gap. Produced via immunoSEQ multiplex PCR; TCRdb's table is partial and in-frame only. The sample has tens of thousands of clones; more than 65% are singletons. The clonotype comes from a person in their 60s with breast cancer. The chain employs TRBV18 and TRBJ2-7, with D possibly TRBD2 on 6 matching bases. Sequencing was carried out using blood. The DNA for the CDR3 is TGTGCCAGCTCCCCAGGGAGGATCGATTACGAGCAGTACTTC. Translated, it gives CASSPGRIDYEQYF.